The 25 T cell receptor beta chains below all came from one sample that was sequenced in a study of blood T cell repertoires in COVID-19. The assay was immunoSEQ multiplex PCR, and TCRdb's table has in-frame clones only and misses some. The repertoire includes around 270,000 clones, roughly 84% of them detected once, and over 1.5% sits in the top ten. The sequenced sample was peripheral blood. The receptors here all came from a woman aged 40-49 years who had recovered from COVID-19.

The chain employs TRBV7-2 and TRBJ1-1; the D gene is possibly TRBD1 (6 bases). This CDR3 is built from 14 residues. The V and J ends lost 5 bases and 1 base respectively, with 11 bases between them. The germline V gene has CDR1 SGHTA and CDR2 FQGNSA. CDR3 sequence reads: CASSRGHSNTEAFF. DNA for the CDR3: TGTGCCAGCAGCCGGGGACACTCGAACACTGAAGCTTTCTTT.

The chain couples TRBV6-6 to TRBJ1-6; 10 nucleotides line up with TRBD1. The CDR3 length is 16 residues. Per germline, CDR1 MNHNY and CDR2 SVGAGI (reference sequence). Germline trimming cut 6 bases from V and 10 bases from J; bases unmatched to any gene: 12. CDR3 loop: CASSQGQGKGGSPLHF. The CDR3 region has the DNA TGTGCCAGCAGCCAGGGACAGGGGAAAGGAGGATCACCCCTCCACTTT.

This clone appeared a single time. The chain couples TRBV7-8 to TRBJ1-5; perhaps TRBD1 as D (6 bases). The V end was cut by 5 bases, the J end by 5 bases, with 10 bases between. This CDR3 has 13 residues. Germline CDR1 and CDR2: SGHVS and FQNEAQ. The CDR3 nucleotides read TGTGCCAGCAGCACCGGACAGTATCAGCCCCAGCATTTT. The encoded protein is CASSTGQYQPQHF.

This rearrangement joins TRBV28 to TRBJ1-3; D is unresolved. CDR3 size: 15 residues. V dropped 0 bases and J dropped 0 bases, with 6 bases sitting between them. Germline V lookup: CDR1 MDHEN, CDR2 SYDVKM. CDR3 DNA sequence: TGTGCCAGCAGTTTATGGCGTACCTCTGGAAACACCATATATTTT. It translates to CASSLWRTSGNTIYF.

Comment on this clone: The junction does not match germline at one end; this may be a read error. The chain combines TRBV10-3 with TRBJ1-2; D gene uncertain. The CDR3 is 12 amino acids. Germline assignment: CDR1 ENHRY and CDR2 SYGVKD. CDR3 DNA: TGTGCCATCAGGGGCGGCGGCGGGCAGGACGTCTTC. Its translation: CAIRGGGGQDVF.

V usage is TRBV28 and J usage is TRBJ1-1; D not resolved. The length of the CDR3 is 13 residues. The V gene lost 3 bases and the J gene lost 5 bases, with 10 bases spanning the gap. Per germline, CDR1 MDHEN and CDR2 SYDVKM. The CDR3 nucleotides read TGTGCCAGCAGTTTCTGGGGAGGAACTGAAGCTTTCTTT. It translates to CASSFWGGTEAFF.

This clone showed up just once. The genes are TRBV7-9 and TRBJ2-5; D might be TRBD1 (5 bases). CDR3 length equals 14 residues. The germline CDR1 and CDR2 sequences are SEHNR and FQNEAQ (reference sequence). V gave up 6 bases and J gave up 1 base, with 12 bases separating them. The CDR3 region has the DNA TGTGCCAGCAGTTCCCAGGGTCTCCAAGAGACCCAGTACTTC. Amino acids: CASSSQGLQETQYF.

This clone was seen just once. Additional DNA sequences in this sample encode the identical CDR3. The chain couples TRBV3-1 (or the pseudogene TRBV3-2) to TRBJ1-2; D ambiguous. CDR1 is LGHDT, CDR2 YNNKEL, per germline (reference sequence). The CDR3 has 13 residues. The ends were cut back, 1 base at V and 4 bases at J, with 7 bases in the middle. CDR3 DNA: TGTGCCAGCAGCCAAGGGCAGTTCTATGGCTACACCTTC. Its translation: CASSQGQFYGYTF.

The rearrangement joins TRBV3-1 (or the pseudogene TRBV3-2) to TRBJ2-7; D uncertain. From germline, CDR1 is LGHDT and CDR2 YNNKEL (reference sequence). The ends were cut back, 3 bases at V and 2 bases at J, with 5 bases in the middle. This CDR3 spans 12 amino acids. CDR3 residues: CASSHLAYEQYF. The CDR3 nucleotides are TGTGCCAGCAGCCACCTAGCCTACGAGCAGTACTTC.

The chain carries TRBV6-1 and TRBJ1-3; D ambiguous. V was cut by 2 bases and J by 0 bases, with 11 bases left in between. The CDR3 has 16 amino acids. Germline CDR1 is MNHNS and CDR2 is SASEGT. CDR3 DNA: TGTGCCAGCAGTGAACAACCATCGAGCTCTGGAAACACCATATATTTT. It is translated as CASSEQPSSSGNTIYF.

The chain has TRBV5-4 and TRBJ1-6; D is ambiguous. CDR1 and CDR2 (germline): SGHNT, YYREEE (reference sequence). CDR3 length equals 16 residues. Trimming shortened V by 0 bases and J by 4 bases, and 11 bases separated the two germline ends. This chain's CDR3 is CASSLGALPYNSPLHF. CDR3 coding DNA: TGTGCCAGCAGCTTGGGCGCCCTCCCATATAATTCACCCCTCCACTTT.

The chain links TRBV3-1 (or the pseudogene TRBV3-2) to TRBJ2-2; 8 bases are shared with TRBD2. The CDR3 has 13 residues. The germline CDR1 and CDR2 sequences are LGHDT and YNNKEL (reference sequence). The V gene end was trimmed by 5 bases and the J gene end by 7 bases; junction bases not matched to a gene: 3. Here the CDR3 DNA reads TGTGCCAGCAGCAGACTAGCGATCGGGGAGCTGTTTTTT. Protein sequence: CASSRLAIGELFF.

In this sample, this clone turned up a few times. The J gene is TRBJ1-2, the V gene TRBV19, with 8 positions matching TRBD1. In germline, CDR1 is LNHDA, CDR2 SQIVND (reference sequence). The J segment lost 8 bases and the V segment lost 5 bases, leaving 13 bases of the junction unmatched. This CDR3 is 15 amino acids long. The CDR3 protein is CASSARQGSALGYTF. Written as DNA, the CDR3 is TGTGCCAGTAGTGCTAGACAGGGGTCGGCATTAGGCTACACCTTC.

The chain employs TRBV5-6 and TRBJ2-7, with D possibly matching TRBD1 (6 bases). Trimming cost V 4 bases and J 9 bases, with 14 bases left between them. The CDR3 consists of 12 residues. Germline V lookup: CDR1 SGHDT, CDR2 YYEEEE. CDR3 DNA: TGTGCCAGCAGCAAACCGGGACACTGGCAGTACTTC. It is translated as CASSKPGHWQYF.

The chain recombines TRBV7-9 with TRBJ1-1, with 10 bases fitting TRBD1. V lost 5 bases and J lost 5; bases outside the gene matches: 8. Germline V gene lookup returns CDR1 SEHNR and CDR2 FQNEAQ (reference sequence). This CDR3 comprises 15 residues. CDR3 loop: CASSPTGTGVTEAFF. The DNA of the CDR3 is TGTGCCAGCAGCCCGACCGGGACAGGGGTGACTGAAGCTTTCTTT.

The CDR3 DNA follows: TGTGCCAGCAGTGACAGGGGAGATGGTCAGCCCCAGCATTTT. It is translated as CASSDRGDGQPQHF. The gene calls are TRBV25-1 and TRBJ1-5; a possible D gene is TRBD1 (6 bases). Germline lookup yields CDR1 MGHDK and CDR2 SYGVNS. The CDR3 loop spans 14 amino acids. The germline V and J ends were trimmed by 3 bases and 6 bases, with 12 bases remaining between them.

The chain is built from TRBV9 and TRBJ1-6, with D unresolved. Germline CDR1 SGDLS, CDR2 YYNGEE. V was clipped by 4 bases and J by 4 bases, with 6 bases between them. The CDR3 has 13 residues. This chain's CDR3 is CASSTEYNSPLHF. In DNA, the CDR3 is TGTGCCAGCAGCACAGAATATAATTCACCCCTCCACTTT.

V gene TRBV20-1 combines with J gene TRBJ2-3; 8 bases match TRBD1. V gave up 3 bases and J gave up 2 bases; unmatched junction bases: 4. The length of the CDR3 is 14 residues. CDR1 and CDR2 (germline): DFQATT, SNEGSKA (reference sequence). The DNA for the CDR3 is TGCAGTGCTAGTCAGGGGGCGGTCACAGATACGCAGTATTTT. This encodes CSASQGAVTDTQYF.

The rearrangement links TRBV6-4 to TRBJ2-2; 10 positions agree with TRBD2. This CDR3 has 16 residues. The germline CDR1 and CDR2 sequences are MRHNA and SNTAGT. After removal of 7 bases from V and 2 bases from J, the junction contained 7 bases not matched to a gene. CDR3 residues: CASKELAGDNTGELFF. For the CDR3, the DNA is TGTGCCAGCAAAGAGCTAGCGGGGGACAACACCGGGGAGCTGTTTTTT.

This sequence joins TRBV2 and TRBJ2-1; 7 bases are shared with TRBD2. With V trimmed by 2 bases and J by 5 bases, 9 bases remained unmatched. This CDR3 is built from 16 residues. Germline V gene data show CDR1 as SNHLY and CDR2 as FYNNEI. Here the CDR3 DNA reads TGTGCCAGCAGTGAACTGGGTGTGAGCGGGAACAATGAGCAGTTCTTC. This gives the protein CASSELGVSGNNEQFF.

The rearrangement joins TRBV6-1 to TRBJ1-5, with D maybe TRBD1 (6 bases). From germline, CDR1 is MNHNS and CDR2 SASEGT. The V gene lost 2 bases and the J gene lost 0 bases, with 14 bases spanning the gap. This CDR3 region has 17 residues. In DNA form, the CDR3 reads TGTGCCAGCAGTGAACCTCGGACAGATTATAGCAATCAGCCCCAGCATTTT. Translating it yields CASSEPRTDYSNQPQHF.

This chain joins TRBV3-1 (or the pseudogene TRBV3-2) and TRBJ2-1; 14 nucleotides align to TRBD2. The CDR3 runs to 16 residues. V lost 6 bases and J lost 8; bases outside the gene matches: 9. The germline gives CDR1 LGHDT, CDR2 YNNKEL (reference sequence). CDR3: CASRKLTSGGADEQFF. Here the CDR3 DNA reads TGTGCCAGCAGGAAACTGACTAGCGGGGGGGCCGATGAGCAGTTCTTC.

V usage is TRBV6-5 and J usage is TRBJ2-1; a weak D match, TRBD2 (5 bases). CDR3 length equals 15 residues. Per the germline V gene, CDR1 is MNHEY and CDR2 is SVGAGI. V was trimmed by 5 bases and J by 2 bases, leaving 13 bases between them. The CDR3 spells CASSNSVNTYNEQFF. The CDR3 coding sequence is TGTGCCAGCAGTAATAGCGTGAATACCTACAATGAGCAGTTCTTC.

J is TRBJ1-6 and V is TRBV19; D remains ambiguous. The CDR3 totals 13 residues. The V gene lost 5 bases and the J gene lost 10 bases, with 12 bases spanning the gap. Germline CDR1 is LNHDA and CDR2 is SQIVND (reference sequence). DNA of the CDR3: TGTGCCAGTAGTGCCCCCGGCGGCTCACCCCTCCACTTT. Amino acid sequence: CASSAPGGSPLHF.

This clone has a single count. V gene TRBV2 combines with J gene TRBJ1-2, with 7 bases fitting TRBD1. V dropped 2 bases and J dropped 6; count of bases not matched to a gene: 6. The CDR3 totals 14 residues. CDR1 is SNHLY and CDR2 is FYNNEI in the germline V gene. This CDR3 is CASSEKRDSDGYTF. The CDR3 nucleotides are TGTGCCAGCAGTGAAAAAAGGGACAGCGATGGCTACACCTTC.